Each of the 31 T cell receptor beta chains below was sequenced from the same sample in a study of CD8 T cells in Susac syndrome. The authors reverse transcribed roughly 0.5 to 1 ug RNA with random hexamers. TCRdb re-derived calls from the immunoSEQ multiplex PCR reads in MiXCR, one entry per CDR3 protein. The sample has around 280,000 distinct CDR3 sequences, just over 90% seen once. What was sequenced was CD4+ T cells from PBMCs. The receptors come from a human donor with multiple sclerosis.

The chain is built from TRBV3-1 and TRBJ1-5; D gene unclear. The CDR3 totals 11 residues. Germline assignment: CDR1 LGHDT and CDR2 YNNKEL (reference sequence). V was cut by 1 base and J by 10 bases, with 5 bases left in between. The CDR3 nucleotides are TGTGCCAGCAGCCAAGGTGGTCCCCAGCATTTT. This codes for CASSQGGPQHF.

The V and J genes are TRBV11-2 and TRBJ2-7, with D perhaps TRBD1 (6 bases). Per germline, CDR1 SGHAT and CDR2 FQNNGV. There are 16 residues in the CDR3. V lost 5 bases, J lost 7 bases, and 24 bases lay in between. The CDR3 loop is CASSQSGTITNWEQYF. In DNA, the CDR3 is TGTGCCAGCAGCCAGTCCGGGACAATAACAAACTGGGAGCAGTACTTC.

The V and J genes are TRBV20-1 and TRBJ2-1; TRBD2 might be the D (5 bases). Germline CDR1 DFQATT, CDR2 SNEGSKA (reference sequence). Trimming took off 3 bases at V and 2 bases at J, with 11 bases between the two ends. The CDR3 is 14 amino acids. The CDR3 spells CSARGAVTYNEQFF. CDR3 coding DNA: TGCAGTGCTAGGGGAGCGGTTACCTACAATGAGCAGTTCTTC.

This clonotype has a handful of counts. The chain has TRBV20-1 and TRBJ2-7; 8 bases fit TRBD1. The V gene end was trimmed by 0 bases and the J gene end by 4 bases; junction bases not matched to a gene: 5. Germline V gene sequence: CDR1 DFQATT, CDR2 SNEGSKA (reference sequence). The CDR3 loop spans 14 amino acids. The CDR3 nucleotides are TGCAGTGCTAGAGACAGGGGGCACTTTTACGAGCAGTACTTC. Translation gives CSARDRGHFYEQYF.

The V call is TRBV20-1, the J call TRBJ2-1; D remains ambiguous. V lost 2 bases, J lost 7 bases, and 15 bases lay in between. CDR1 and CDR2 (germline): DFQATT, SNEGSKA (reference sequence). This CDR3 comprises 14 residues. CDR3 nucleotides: TGCAGTGCTAGATTACCCGGTGGGGAAAATGAGCAGTTCTTC. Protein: CSARLPGGENEQFF.

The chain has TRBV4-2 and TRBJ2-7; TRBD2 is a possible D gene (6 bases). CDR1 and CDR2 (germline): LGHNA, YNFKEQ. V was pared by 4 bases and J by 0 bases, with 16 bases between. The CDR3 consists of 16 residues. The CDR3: CASSLGNRDFSYEQYF. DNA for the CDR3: TGTGCCAGCAGCCTCGGGAACCGGGACTTCTCCTACGAGCAGTACTTC.

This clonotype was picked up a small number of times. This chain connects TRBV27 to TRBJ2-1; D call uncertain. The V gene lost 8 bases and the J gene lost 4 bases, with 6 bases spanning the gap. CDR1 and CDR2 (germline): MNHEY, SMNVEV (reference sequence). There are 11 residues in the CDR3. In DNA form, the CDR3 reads TGTGCCAGCGGGCCATACAATGAGCAGTTCTTC. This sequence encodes CASGPYNEQFF.

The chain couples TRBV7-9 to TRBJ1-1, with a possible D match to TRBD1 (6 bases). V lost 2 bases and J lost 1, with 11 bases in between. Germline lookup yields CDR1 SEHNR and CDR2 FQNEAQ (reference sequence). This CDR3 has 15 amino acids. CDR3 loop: CASSLRGPANTEAFF. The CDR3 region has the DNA TGTGCCAGCAGCTTACGGGGGCCAGCGAACACTGAAGCTTTCTTT.

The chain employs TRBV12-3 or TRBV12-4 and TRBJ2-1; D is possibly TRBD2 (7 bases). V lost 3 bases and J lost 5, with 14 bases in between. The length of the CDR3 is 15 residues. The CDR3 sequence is CASSLGGLTNNEQFF. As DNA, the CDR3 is TGTGCCAGCAGTTTGGGGGGGCTAACCAACAATGAGCAGTTCTTC.

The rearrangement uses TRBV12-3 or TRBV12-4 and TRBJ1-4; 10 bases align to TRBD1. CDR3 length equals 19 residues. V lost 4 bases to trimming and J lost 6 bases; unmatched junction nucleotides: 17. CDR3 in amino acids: CASSWIGGQGPQMDEKLFF. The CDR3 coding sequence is TGTGCCAGCAGTTGGATCGGGGGACAGGGGCCCCAAATGGATGAAAAACTGTTTTTT.

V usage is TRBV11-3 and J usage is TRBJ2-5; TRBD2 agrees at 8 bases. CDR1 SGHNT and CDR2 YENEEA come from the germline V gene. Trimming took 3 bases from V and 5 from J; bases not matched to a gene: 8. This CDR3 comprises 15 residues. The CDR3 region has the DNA TGTGCCAGCAGCTTTAACGGGAGGGAGGGCGAGACCCAGTACTTC. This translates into CASSFNGREGETQYF.

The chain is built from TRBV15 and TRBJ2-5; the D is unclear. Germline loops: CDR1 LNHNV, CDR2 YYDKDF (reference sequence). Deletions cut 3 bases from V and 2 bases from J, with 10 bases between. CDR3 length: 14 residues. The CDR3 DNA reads TGTGCCACCAGCAGGTATGCGAATCAAGAGACCCAGTACTTC. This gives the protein CATSRYANQETQYF.

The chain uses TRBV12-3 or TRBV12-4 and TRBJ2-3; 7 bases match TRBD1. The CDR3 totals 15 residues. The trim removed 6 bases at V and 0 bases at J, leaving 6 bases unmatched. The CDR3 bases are TGTGCCAGCAGCCGACAGGGAGCTAGCACAGATACGCAGTATTTT. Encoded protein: CASSRQGASTDTQYF.

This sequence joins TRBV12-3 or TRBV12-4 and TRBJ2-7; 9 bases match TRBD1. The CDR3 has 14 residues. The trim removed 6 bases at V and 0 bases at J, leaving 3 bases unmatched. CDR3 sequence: CASRAQGASYEQYF. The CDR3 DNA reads TGTGCCAGCAGGGCACAGGGGGCCTCCTACGAGCAGTACTTC.

CDR3 in DNA: TGTGCCAGTAGTATACAGGGGGCGAGCCGTGGCTACACCTTC. This gives the protein CASSIQGASRGYTF. The V gene is TRBV19, the J gene TRBJ1-2; 8 nucleotides line up with TRBD1. The junction had 6 bases not matched to a gene; V was cut back by 2 bases and J by 7 bases. The CDR3 is 14 amino acids. Germline V gene lookup returns CDR1 LNHDA and CDR2 SQIVND (reference sequence).

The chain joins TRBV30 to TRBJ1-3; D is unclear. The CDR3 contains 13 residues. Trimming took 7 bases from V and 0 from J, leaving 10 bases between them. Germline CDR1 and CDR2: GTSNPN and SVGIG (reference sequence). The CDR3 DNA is TGTGCCTCGGACTCCTCCTCTGGAAACACCATATATTTT. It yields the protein CASDSSSGNTIYF.

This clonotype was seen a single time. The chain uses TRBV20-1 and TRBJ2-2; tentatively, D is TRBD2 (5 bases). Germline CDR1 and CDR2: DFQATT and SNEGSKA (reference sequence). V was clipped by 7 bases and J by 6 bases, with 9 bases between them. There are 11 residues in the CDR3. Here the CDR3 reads CSGREAGELFF. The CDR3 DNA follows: TGCAGTGGTCGGGAAGCCGGGGAGCTGTTTTTT.

CDR3 residues: CASSSDQARQYF. As DNA, the CDR3 is TGTGCCAGCAGCTCCGACCAGGCGAGGCAGTACTTC. The rearrangement uses TRBV7-9 and TRBJ2-7; D gene ambiguous. Germline CDR1 SEHNR, CDR2 FQNEAQ (reference sequence). V lost 4 bases and J 9 bases, leaving 13 bases between the germline ends. The length of the CDR3 is 12 residues.

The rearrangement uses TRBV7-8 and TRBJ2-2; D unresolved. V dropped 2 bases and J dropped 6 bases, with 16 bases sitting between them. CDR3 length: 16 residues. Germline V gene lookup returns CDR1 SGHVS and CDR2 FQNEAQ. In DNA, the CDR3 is TGTGCCAGCAGCTTACGATCGGCCCGAATGGCCGGGGAGCTGTTTTTT. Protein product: CASSLRSARMAGELFF.

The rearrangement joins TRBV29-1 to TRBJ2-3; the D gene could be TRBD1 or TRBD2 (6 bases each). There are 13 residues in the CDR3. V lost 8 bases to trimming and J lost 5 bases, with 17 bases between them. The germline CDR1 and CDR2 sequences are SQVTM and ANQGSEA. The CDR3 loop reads CSSAEGGGDTQYF. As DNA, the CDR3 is TGCAGCAGTGCGGAAGGGGGAGGAGATACGCAGTATTTT.

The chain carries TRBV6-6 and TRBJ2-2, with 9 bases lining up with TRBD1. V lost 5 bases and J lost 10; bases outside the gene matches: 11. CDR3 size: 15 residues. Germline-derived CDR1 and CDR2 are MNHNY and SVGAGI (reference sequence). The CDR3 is CASSLPGQGEEELFF. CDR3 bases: TGTGCCAGCAGTCTTCCGGGACAGGGTGAAGAGGAGCTGTTTTTT.

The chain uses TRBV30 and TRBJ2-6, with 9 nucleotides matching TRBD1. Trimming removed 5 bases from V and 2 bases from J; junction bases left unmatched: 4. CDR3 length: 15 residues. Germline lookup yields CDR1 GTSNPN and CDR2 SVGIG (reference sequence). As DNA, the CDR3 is TGTGCCTGGGCCCGGGACAGGGCTGGGGCCAACGTCCTGACTTTC. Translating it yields CAWARDRAGANVLTF.

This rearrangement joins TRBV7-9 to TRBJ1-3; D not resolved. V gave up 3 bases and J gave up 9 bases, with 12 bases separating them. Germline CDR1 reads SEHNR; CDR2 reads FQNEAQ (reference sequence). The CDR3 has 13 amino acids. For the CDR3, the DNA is TGTGCCAGCAGCTTCCAAGAGTGGGCCACCATATATTTT. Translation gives CASSFQEWATIYF.

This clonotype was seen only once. DNA of the CDR3: TGTGCCAGCAGGCCCTTTGGCGTCTATGAGCAGTTCTTC. It codes for CASRPFGVYEQFF. The gene calls are TRBV12-3 or TRBV12-4 and TRBJ2-1, with no clear D. The ends were cut back, 6 bases at V and 8 bases at J, with 14 bases in the middle. The CDR3 extends over 13 amino acids.

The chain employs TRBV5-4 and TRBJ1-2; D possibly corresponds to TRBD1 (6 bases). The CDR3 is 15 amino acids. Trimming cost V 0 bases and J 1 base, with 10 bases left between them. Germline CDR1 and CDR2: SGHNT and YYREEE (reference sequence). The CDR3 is CASSLAGAGNYGYTF. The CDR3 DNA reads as TGTGCCAGCAGCTTGGCGGGGGCGGGTAACTATGGCTACACCTTC. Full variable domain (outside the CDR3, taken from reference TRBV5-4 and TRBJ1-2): ETGVTQSPTHLIKTRGQQVTLRCSSQSGHNTVSWYQQALGQGPQFIFQYYREEENGRGNFPPRFSGLQFPNYSSELNVNALELDDSALYLCASSLAGAGNYGYTFGSGTRLTVV.

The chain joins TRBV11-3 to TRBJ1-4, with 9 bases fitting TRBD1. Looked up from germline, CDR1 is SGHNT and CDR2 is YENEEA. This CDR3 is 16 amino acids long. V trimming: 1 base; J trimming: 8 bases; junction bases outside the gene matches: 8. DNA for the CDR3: TGTGCCAGCAGCTTAGGCCTACAGGGGGCGCGGGAAAAACTGTTTTTT. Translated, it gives CASSLGLQGAREKLFF.

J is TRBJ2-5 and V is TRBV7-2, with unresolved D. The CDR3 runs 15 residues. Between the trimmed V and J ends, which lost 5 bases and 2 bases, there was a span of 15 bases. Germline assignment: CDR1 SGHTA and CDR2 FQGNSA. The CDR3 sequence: CASSLFLALQETQYF. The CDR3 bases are TGTGCCAGCAGCCTCTTTCTCGCTTTACAAGAGACCCAGTACTTC.

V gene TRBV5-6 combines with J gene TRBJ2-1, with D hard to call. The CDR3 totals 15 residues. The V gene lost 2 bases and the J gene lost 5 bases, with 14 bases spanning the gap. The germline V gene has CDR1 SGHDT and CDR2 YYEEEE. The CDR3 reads CASSLLGSFDNEQFF. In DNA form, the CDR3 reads TGTGCCAGCAGCTTATTGGGATCTTTTGACAATGAGCAGTTCTTC.

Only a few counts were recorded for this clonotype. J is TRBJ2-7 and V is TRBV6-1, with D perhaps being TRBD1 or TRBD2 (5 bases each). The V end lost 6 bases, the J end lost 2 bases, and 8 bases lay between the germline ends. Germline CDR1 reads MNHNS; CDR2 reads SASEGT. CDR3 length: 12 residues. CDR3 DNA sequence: TGTGCCAGCAGAGGGGAGACCTACGAGCAGTACTTC. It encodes CASRGETYEQYF.

The CDR3 reads CASRILRDTEAFF. For the CDR3, the DNA is TGTGCCAGCCGTATCCTAAGGGACACTGAAGCTTTCTTT. The gene calls are TRBV2 and TRBJ1-1; D gene unclear. V was pared by 8 bases and J by 3 bases, with 13 bases between. The CDR3 contains 13 residues. Per the germline V gene, CDR1 is SNHLY and CDR2 is FYNNEI. Drawing the rest from reference TRBV2 and TRBJ1-1, the complete variable domain is EPEVTQTPSHQVTQMGQEVILRCVPISNHLYFYWYRQILGQKVEFLVSFYNNEISEKSEIFDDQFSVERPDGSNFTLKIRSTKLEDSAMYFCASRILRDTEAFFGQGTRLTVV.

CDR3 coding DNA: TGTGCCAGCAGTTTCGCCAGGGCCAACGTAGCTTTCTTT. It translates to CASSFARANVAFF. This chain joins TRBV12-3 or TRBV12-4 and TRBJ1-1, with a tentative D call TRBD1 (5 bases). Deletions cut 3 bases from V and 10 bases from J, with 15 bases between. CDR3 size: 13 residues.